These 22 T cell receptor beta chains came from one sample sequenced in a study of shared clonotypes between healthy human individuals. Profiling relied on immunoSEQ multiplex PCR, and the TCRdb table lists in-frame clones only, not all of them. The sample includes some 1 million clones, more than 60% of them seen just once. The sample taken for sequencing was memory CD4+ T cells sorted from blood. Documented subset: CD45RA-negative fraction. The receptors were sampled from a young man in good health.

The chain recombines TRBV27 with TRBJ2-1, with 11 bases matching TRBD2. The CDR3 runs to 12 residues. Per germline, CDR1 MNHEY and CDR2 SMNVEV (reference sequence). The V segment lost 4 bases and the J segment 12 bases; nucleotides outside the gene matches: 2. For the CDR3, the DNA is TGTGCCAGCAGTTCTCTAGCGGGGGGGCAGTTCTTC. It codes for CASSSLAGGQFF.

This clone was counted once. This chain links TRBV11-2 with TRBJ2-3; possibly TRBD1 or TRBD2 for D (6 bases each). V was pared by 4 bases and J by 2 bases, with 16 bases between. This CDR3 has 16 amino acids. CDR1 SGHAT and CDR2 FQNNGV come from the germline V gene. The CDR3 coding sequence is TGTGCCAGCAGCTCCTTAGGGGGGCCTTCCACAGATACGCAGTATTTT. Translation: CASSSLGGPSTDTQYF.

Note on this clone: Distinct nucleotide sequences in the sample also encode this CDR3. The chain recombines TRBV19 with TRBJ1-2; TRBD1 matches 8 bases. CDR1 and CDR2 from the germline V gene are LNHDA and SQIVND (reference sequence). J lost 6 bases, V lost 5 bases, and 5 bases had no gene match. The CDR3 runs 13 residues. CDR3 loop: CASSSRGRDGYTF. In DNA form, the CDR3 reads TGTGCCAGTAGTTCCAGGGGGCGAGATGGCTACACCTTC. The complete variable domain, with remaining parts taken from reference TRBV19 and TRBJ1-2, reads DGGITQSPKYLFRKEGQNVTLSCEQNLNHDAMYWYRQDPGQGLRLIYYSQIVNDFQKGDIAEGYSVSREKKESFPLTVTSAQKNPTAFYLCASSSRGRDGYTFGSGTRLTVV.

The chain recombines TRBV5-6 with TRBJ2-3; D uncertain. The CDR3 runs 11 residues. CDR1 and CDR2 (germline): SGHDT, YYEEEE. Deletions cut 3 bases from V and 5 bases from J, with 4 bases between. CDR3 protein: CASSWEDTQYF. CDR3 DNA: TGTGCCAGCAGCTGGGAAGATACGCAGTATTTT.

The chain carries TRBV6-1 and TRBJ1-6, with D unclear. CDR3 length: 17 amino acids. Trimming removed 1 base from V and 1 base from J, with 11 bases in between. CDR1 and CDR2 from the germline V gene are MNHNS and SASEGT. CDR3 bases: TGTGCCAGCAGTGAAGAATTTCAAGGGTCCTATAATTCACCCCTCCACTTT. Translating it yields CASSEEFQGSYNSPLHF.

The rearrangement joins TRBV30 to TRBJ2-5, with a weak D call TRBD2 (6 bases). The CDR3 totals 14 residues. V was cut by 2 bases and J by 4 bases, with 14 bases left in between. Germline CDR1 GTSNPN, CDR2 SVGIG (reference sequence). The CDR3 DNA sequence: TGTGCCTGGAGTTGGGGGATGGGGGGAGAGACCCAGTACTTC. The encoded protein is CAWSWGMGGETQYF.

The chain joins TRBV28 to TRBJ2-6; TRBD2 might be the D (5 bases). Germline loops: CDR1 MDHEN, CDR2 SYDVKM. The CDR3 runs to 15 residues. V shed 6 bases and J shed 2 bases, with 11 bases lying between them. The CDR3 is CASREEGAGANVLTF. The CDR3 nucleotides read TGTGCCAGCAGGGAAGAGGGCGCTGGGGCCAACGTCCTGACTTTC.

This chain connects TRBV6-6 to TRBJ1-1, with 11 bases lining up with TRBD1. V was clipped by 10 bases and J by 7 bases; unmatched bases: 11. This CDR3 is built from 14 residues. Looked up from germline, CDR1 is MNHNY and CDR2 is SVGAGI (reference sequence). The DNA of the CDR3 is TGTGCCACCTACCCCGGACAGGGGGCAATTGAAGCTTTCTTT. This translates into CATYPGQGAIEAFF.

The genes are TRBV10-2 and TRBJ1-2, with D possibly matching TRBD1 (5 bases). Germline CDR1 reads WSHSY; CDR2 reads SAAADI. V gave up 10 bases and J gave up 7 bases, with 19 bases separating them. This CDR3 comprises 13 residues. The CDR3 nucleotides read TGCGCCATCACCCCGGAGGGGTTCCTTGGCTACACCTTC. This gives the protein CAITPEGFLGYTF.

V usage is TRBV19 and J usage is TRBJ2-7; D gene uncertain. CDR1 is LNHDA, CDR2 SQIVND, per germline (reference sequence). Trimming left V 1 base short and J 2 bases short, with 9 bases between. This CDR3 is 14 amino acids long. CDR3 sequence reads: CASSIGSHTYEQYF. Here the CDR3 DNA reads TGTGCCAGTAGTATAGGGTCCCACACCTACGAGCAGTACTTC.

The chain couples TRBV6-1 to TRBJ2-7, with D unresolved. The CDR3 extends over 14 amino acids. The V end lost 8 bases, the J end lost 4 bases, and 18 bases lay between the germline ends. Germline V gene lookup returns CDR1 MNHNS and CDR2 SASEGT. CDR3 loop: CASGAEPTLYEQYF. CDR3 nucleotide sequence: TGTGCCAGCGGAGCCGAGCCTACACTTTACGAGCAGTACTTC.

A single count supports this clone. This may be a read error: a much more frequent sequence differs by one nucleotide. The identical CDR3 is also encoded by other nucleotide sequences in the sample. V and J are TRBV11-2 and TRBJ2-5; D is unresolved. Per the germline V gene, CDR1 is SGHAT and CDR2 is FQNNGV. This CDR3 has 12 amino acids. The V end was cut by 1 base, the J end by 5 bases, with 5 bases between. The CDR3 loop is CASSLVGETQYF. CDR3 coding DNA: TGTGCCAGCAGCTTAGTCGGGGAGACCCAGTACTTC.

Note on this clone: Other DNA variants within this sample encode the same CDR3. CDR3 sequence: CASSIGGTGTGELFF. CDR3 nucleotide sequence: TGTGCCAGTAGTATAGGGGGGACAGGCACCGGGGAGCTGTTTTTT. The J gene is TRBJ2-2, the V gene TRBV19; the match to TRBD1 covers 8 bases. This CDR3 has 15 amino acids. V dropped 1 base and J dropped 4; count of bases not matched to a gene: 2. CDR1 and CDR2 from the germline V gene are LNHDA and SQIVND (reference sequence).

The chain joins TRBV11-2 to TRBJ2-7; D ambiguous. The CDR3 spans 11 residues. Germline V gene lookup returns CDR1 SGHAT and CDR2 FQNNGV. With 5 bases removed from V and 7 bases from J, the gap between germline ends came to 9 bases. The CDR3 reads CASSRAEEQYF. CDR3 nucleotide sequence: TGTGCCAGCAGCCGTGCGGAAGAGCAGTACTTC. The whole variable domain, filled in from reference TRBV11-2 and TRBJ2-7, reads EAGVAQSPRYKIIEKRQSVAFWCNPISGHATLYWYQQILGQGPKLLIQFQNNGVVDDSQLPKDRFSAERLKGVDSTLKIQPAKLEDSAVYLCASSRAEEQYFGPGTRLTVT.

This clone was seen a single time. V gene TRBV6-1 combines with J gene TRBJ1-4, with 8 bases lining up with TRBD1. CDR1 and CDR2 from the germline V gene are MNHNS and SASEGT. The ends lost 4 bases at V and 7 bases at J; junction bases unmatched: 5. This CDR3 contains 14 residues. The CDR3 DNA follows: TGTGCCAGCAGTGCCAGGGGGCTCGGTGAAAAACTGTTTTTT. This gives the protein CASSARGLGEKLFF.

V usage is TRBV18 and J usage is TRBJ2-3, with D maybe TRBD2 (6 bases). Germline-derived CDR1 and CDR2 are KGHSH and LQKENI. This CDR3 comprises 14 residues. V was cut by 2 bases and J by 3 bases, with 9 bases left in between. CDR3 protein: CASSPYGGTDTQYF. The CDR3 coding sequence is TGTGCCAGCTCACCATACGGGGGTACAGATACGCAGTATTTT.

A remark on this clone: The sample has other DNA sequences that encode this CDR3 too. The gene calls are TRBV6-6 and TRBJ2-7, with no clear D. The V end was cut by 0 bases, the J end by 4 bases, with 4 bases between. The germline V gene encodes CDR1 MNHNY and CDR2 SVGAGI (reference sequence). This CDR3 spans 12 amino acids. The CDR3 coding sequence is TGTGCCAGCAGTTACTCTATTTACGAGCAGTACTTC. This encodes CASSYSIYEQYF.

In this sample, this clone turned up once. The rearrangement links TRBV5-5 to TRBJ2-7; the match to TRBD1 covers 7 bases. J was trimmed by 1 base and V by 0 bases; bases with no gene match: 4. The CDR3 sequence is 15 residues long. The germline V gene has CDR1 SGHKS and CDR2 YYEKEE (reference sequence). The CDR3 nucleotides are TGTGCCAGCAGCTTGGAGGACAGGACGTCCTACGAGCAGTACTTC. It specifies CASSLEDRTSYEQYF. The entire variable domain, with the rest obtained from reference TRBV5-5 and TRBJ2-7, is as follows: DAGVTQSPTHLIKTRGQQVTLRCSPISGHKSVSWYQQVLGQGPQFIFQYYEKEERGRGNFPDRFSARQFPNYSSELNVNALLLGDSALYLCASSLEDRTSYEQYFGPGTRLTVT.

This sequence joins TRBV9 and TRBJ1-2, with D possibly being TRBD1 (5 bases). The CDR3 length is 13 residues. V shed 5 bases and J shed 6 bases, with 14 bases lying between them. Germline V gene data show CDR1 as SGDLS and CDR2 as YYNGEE. The CDR3 protein is CASRARSGDGYTF. CDR3 bases: TGTGCCAGCAGGGCCAGGTCGGGGGATGGCTACACCTTC.

In regard to this clone: The same CDR3 is also encoded by other DNA sequences in this sample. This sequence joins TRBV5-1 and TRBJ1-2, with D possibly TRBD1 on 5 matching bases. The germline V gene encodes CDR1 SGHRS and CDR2 YFSETQ. The CDR3 has 13 residues. The V end lost 2 bases, the J end lost 4 bases, and 9 bases lay between the germline ends. The CDR3 DNA sequence: TGCGCCAGCAGCTTAGGACAACTCTATGGCTACACCTTC. Protein: CASSLGQLYGYTF. The full variable domain, its missing parts supplied by reference TRBV5-1 and TRBJ1-2, is KAGVTQTPRYLIKTRGQQVTLSCSPISGHRSVSWYQQTPGQGLQFLFEYFSETQRNKGNFPGRFSGRQFSNSRSEMNVSTLELGDSALYLCASSLGQLYGYTFGSGTRLTVV.

The gene calls are TRBV4-1 and TRBJ2-2, with D perhaps matching TRBD1 (6 bases). The CDR3 extends over 16 amino acids. The V gene lost 0 bases and the J gene lost 4 bases, with 12 bases spanning the gap. Germline V gives CDR1 MGHRA, CDR2 YSYEKL. CDR3 amino acids: CASSQDRQGSTGELFF. For the CDR3, the DNA is TGCGCCAGCAGCCAAGATCGGCAGGGGAGCACCGGGGAGCTGTTTTTT.

This clone was counted between two and nine times. The CDR3 DNA sequence: TGCAGCGGGGGGAATGAAAAACTGTTTTTT. Residues: CSGGNEKLFF. The V and J genes are TRBV29-1 and TRBJ1-4; weak D call: TRBD1 (5 bases). This CDR3 is built from 10 residues. Germline V gene lookup returns CDR1 SQVTM and CDR2 ANQGSEA. Trimming removed 7 bases at V and 5 bases at J, with 5 bases between.